This TCR beta chain is drawn from a study of tumor and adjacent non-tumor tissue in lung cancer. The library came from three nested PCR rounds adapted from ARM-PCR protocols. TCRdb re-called the multiplex PCR reads through MiXCR, storing one row per CDR3 protein. Of 55,000 to 75,000 distinct CDR3 sequences listed, 55% to 75% are singletons. This sample's RNA came from whole unsorted tissue. Trimming left V 7 bases short and J 0 bases short, with 13 bases between. The CDR3 is 15 residues long. Germline CDR1 is MDHEN and CDR2 is SYDVKM. The V gene is TRBV28, the J gene TRBJ1-3; maybe TRBD1 (6 bases). The sequenced material came from lung tumor tissue. The clonotype was recovered from a man between 50 and 59 years old with non-small cell lung cancer. The CDR3 DNA sequence: TGTGCCAGCAACCCAGACAGGTGCTCTGGAAACACCATATATTTT. This gives the protein CASNPDRCSGNTIYF.